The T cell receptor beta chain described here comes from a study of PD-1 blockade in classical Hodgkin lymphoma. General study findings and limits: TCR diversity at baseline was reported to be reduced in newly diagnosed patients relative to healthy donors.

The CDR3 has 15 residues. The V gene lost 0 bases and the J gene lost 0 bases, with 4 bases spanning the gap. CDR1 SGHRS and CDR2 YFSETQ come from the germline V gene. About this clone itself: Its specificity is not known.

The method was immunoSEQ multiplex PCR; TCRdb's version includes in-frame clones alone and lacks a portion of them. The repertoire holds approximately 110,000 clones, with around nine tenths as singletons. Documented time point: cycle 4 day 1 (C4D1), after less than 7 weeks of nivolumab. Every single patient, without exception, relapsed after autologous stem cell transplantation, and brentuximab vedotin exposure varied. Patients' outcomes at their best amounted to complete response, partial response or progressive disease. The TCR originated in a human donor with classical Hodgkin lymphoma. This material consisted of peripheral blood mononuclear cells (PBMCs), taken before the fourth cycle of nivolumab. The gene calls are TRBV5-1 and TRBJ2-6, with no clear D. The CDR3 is CASSLDSSGANVLTF. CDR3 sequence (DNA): TGCGCCAGCAGCTTGGATTCCTCTGGGGCCAACGTCCTGACTTTC.